These T cell receptor beta chains were read from a single sample in a study of neurological immune-mediated disorders. TCRdb reprocessed the 5' RACE reads with MiXCR, giving one entry per CDR3 protein. In the table there are some 76,000 distinct CDR3 sequences, about 3% of which are singletons. The sequencing input was PBMCs. The origin of the receptors is a woman aged 50 to 65 with multiple sclerosis. Both conserved end residues are part of each CDR3. A D gene is named only where the DNA matches it firmly. Clone size, where shown, is once, few, many, or a class for clones that have expanded.

TRBD2 many TRBJ2-1 TRBV12-3/TRBV12-4 CASSLGLAGGYEQFF
NA many TRBJ1-3 TRBV20-1 CSARASFSSNTIYF
NA many TRBJ2-3 TRBV5-6 CASSFWFEGATDTQYF
NA many TRBJ2-1 TRBV29-1 CSVEEGGTHYNEQFF
TRBD2 many TRBJ2-3 TRBV20-1 CSSLAGGKDTQYF
NA many TRBJ2-3 TRBV2 CASLYSTITDTQYF
NA many TRBJ2-3 TRBV28 CASSSGARDTQYF
NA many TRBJ2-7 TRBV20-1 CSAAPGAGNPYEQYF
TRBD1 many TRBJ2-7 TRBV6-2/TRBV6-3 CASSPGQGVLWYF
NA many TRBJ2-1 TRBV5-1 CASSLGGTTYNEQFF
NA many TRBJ1-3 TRBV5-1 CASSLDRVGNTIYF
NA many TRBJ1-1 TRBV5-1 CASSLLGSRDTEAFF
NA many TRBJ1-2 TRBV11-3 CASSLDQGPYGYTF
TRBD2 many TRBJ2-3 TRBV5-6 CASSSTFRDYTDTQYF
NA many TRBJ2-3 TRBV11-2 CASSLTTDTQYF
NA many TRBJ1-5 TRBV7-2 CASQGNNQPQHF
NA many TRBJ1-6 TRBV6-2/TRBV6-3 CASNFFRGSPLHF
TRBD2 many TRBJ2-3 TRBV11-1 CASSPGIAGGRGDTQYF
NA many TRBJ2-1 TRBV5-1 CASSLVAGDYNEQFF
NA many TRBJ2-7 TRBV20-1 CSARVGGRSYEQYF
NA many TRBJ2-7 TRBV18 CASSPPVTATYEQYF
TRBD1 many TRBJ1-1 TRBV28 CASSSPGQGASEAFF
NA many TRBJ1-1 TRBV14 CASSQPAISEAFF
TRBD1 many TRBJ2-3 TRBV6-2/TRBV6-3 CASSRDSRTDTQYF
TRBD2 many TRBJ2-4 TRBV14 CASSQDRTSGDLAKNIQYF
NA many TRBJ1-1 TRBV24-1 CATSDFLNTEAFF
NA NA TRBJ2-1 TRBV12-3/TRBV12-4 CASRPSGGAQFF
NA many TRBJ2-7 TRBV7-2 CASSLVYGGTSEQYF
TRBD2 many TRBJ2-2 TRBV6-1 CASTRGLATDTGELFF
TRBD2 many TRBJ2-2 TRBV3-1 CASALWAGDSTGELFF
NA many TRBJ2-7 TRBV5-1 CASSPGGGHSGYEQYF
TRBD2 many TRBJ2-3 TRBV20-1 CSARDQTSGGQSTYF
NA medium-sized TRBJ2-7 TRBV7-6 CASSLEAGVYEQYF
NA many TRBJ2-4 TRBV5-1 CASSSGLAKNIQYF
NA many TRBJ1-1 TRBV10-3 CATSGVGRDTEAFF
TRBD2 many TRBJ2-7 TRBV3-1 CASSQVRASGRYEQYF
NA many TRBJ1-5 TRBV5-6 CASSLGQINQPQHF
NA many TRBJ2-7 TRBV5-1 CASSLGTIYEQYF
NA many TRBJ1-1 TRBV5-1 CASSLAAGAQNTEAFF
TRBD1 many TRBJ1-2 TRBV5-1 CASSSDRVINYGYTF
NA many TRBJ1-1 TRBV5-1 CASSLGGPEAFF
NA many TRBJ2-1 TRBV5-1 CASSPAGAAGFDEQFF
NA many TRBJ2-1 TRBV20-1 CSARGGIDEQFF
NA many TRBJ2-5 TRBV12-3/TRBV12-4 CASSTRETQYF
NA many TRBJ2-5 TRBV5-4 CASTHQTAPETQYF
TRBD1 many TRBJ2-3 TRBV29-1 CSVKVGQGADTQYF
TRBD2 many TRBJ2-5 TRBV6-5 CASREGTSGGVRYF
NA many TRBJ1-1 TRBV29-1 CSVLKNTEAFF
NA many TRBJ2-1 TRBV12-3/TRBV12-4 CASSRGGRGLCNEQFF
NA many TRBJ1-2 TRBV6-6 CASSYSKGNYGYTF
TRBD1 many TRBJ2-7 TRBV7-2 CASSLAGQGVPYEQYF
NA many TRBJ1-1 TRBV5-1 CASSLNRALNTEAFF
TRBD1 few TRBJ2-6 TRBV6-1 CASSEGTGSGANVLTF
NA many TRBJ1-5 TRBV4-1 CASSQGANNQPQHF
NA many TRBJ2-7 TRBV15 CATSSRATGLEQYF
NA many TRBJ2-3 TRBV20-1 CSASTDTQYF
NA NA TRBJ2-3 TRBV20-1 CSARRGPSTDTQYF
NA many TRBJ1-5 TRBV20-1 CSASNPDQPQHF
NA many TRBJ1-1 TRBV4-2 CASSQAGARSTEAFF